This T cell receptor (beta chain) was captured by sequencing in a study of beta chain features in type 1 diabetes (dated by TCRdb to 2017 to 2018). Study-level background: Mean age, gender distribution, total cell number and subset yield did not differ between patients and healthy donors. A total of some 100,000,000 sorted cells were examined across all samples, and a strong correlation was observed between cell number per subset and RNA yield. The study compared the TCRB repertoires of sorted circulating CD4+ T cell subsets in recently diagnosed type 1 diabetes patients with those in matched healthy donors. Whereas all 28 donors provided naive and central memory subsets, regulatory and stem cell-like memory subsets were isolated from just 8 patients and about 8 healthy donors.

Each donor gave one peripheral blood draw, averaging roughly 100 mL, which was collected into heparinised tubes. A BD FACSAria II and a panel including CD45RO, CCR7, CD25, CD127, CD95 and CD27 were used to sort naive, central memory, regulatory and stem cell-like memory CD4+ T cells. A purity above 98% was achieved for all sorted populations. Right away, PBMCs were isolated by Lymphoprep density gradient centrifugation and were stained directly, with no culture step. So that batch effects would be minimized, each experiment stained and sorted samples in pairs, pairing one healthy donor with one patient. Looking up the germline V gene yields CDR1 LGHNA and CDR2 YSLEER. V and J lose 4 bases and 2 bases, and a span of 8 bases separates them. The CDR3 runs 13 amino acids, cysteine and phenylalanine included. The read is trimmed to its CDR3 DNA, 39 bases read in frame from base 1. In this sample, this clone turned up once. The antigen this receptor binds is unknown. No clone much larger than this one lies a single base away; base qualities are absent.

The entire isolated RNA was reverse transcribed using the High Capacity cDNA Reverse Transcription Kit, and thus expressed TCRB transcripts were sequenced. Deep immunoSEQ sequencing was performed on naive, central memory and regulatory T cell samples, with an average of roughly 3.3 million total reads per sample. Sorted cells were lysed in RLT buffer, and RNA was extracted using DNase-treated RNeasy Micro or Mini kits according to cell number. To prevent cross-contamination, each cell subset was processed individually, whereas patient and healthy donor samples were processed jointly. TCRB sequences were amplified from cDNA with the immunoSEQ multiplex PCR, producing 87-bp fragments spanning the CDR3 region. The amplicons were sequenced using the Illumina HiSeq platform. The study's processing was this. PCR bias was corrected computationally using synthetic template baselines, and reads within Hamming distance 2 were collapsed, with unmergeable singletons discarded. By aligning reads against IMGT, V, D and J genes, CDR3 length, and insertions or deletions at six rearrangement sites were assigned. Clonotype counts were normalized to sorted cell number within each subset before computing true diversity and Gini coefficients with the tcR R package. Repertoire sharing was quantified using the overlap coefficient calculated on TCRB nucleotide sequences. As a proxy for the pre-selection repertoire, out-of-frame TCRB sequences from naive cells were analyzed. In TCRdb, the immuneACCESS table is reduced to in-frame sequences with V and J assigned. These tables do not hold every clone; where another copy was compared, an unresolved V gene accounts for under half, and the others remain unexplained. For V, J and clone size, that table is used; D and trimming come from the DNA. This sample comprises approximately 380,000 clones, roughly 16% of them detected only once. Jointly, the top ten make up approximately 0.019% of the sample.

The research as a whole found: Sequencing cDNA rather than genomic DNA could over-represent highly expressing activated cells, although activation and CD3 levels did not differ between groups. In all four CD4+ subsets, TCRB CDR3 length was moderately but significantly shorter in type 1 diabetes patients. Because the HLA sub-analyses included only small numbers of individuals, any influence of HLA type on TCRB rearrangement was left unresolved. At VDJ recombination sites, type 1 diabetes patients had fewer insertions and more deleted nucleotides, which implies abnormalities in thymic rearrangement. PCR may preferentially amplify shorter templates, but because patient and control samples were amplified and corrected together, any resulting skew would affect both groups equally. Naive, central memory and regulatory TCRB repertoires appeared more similar among patients than among healthy donors.

Sequences were obtained from naive CD4+ T cells from blood. What this sample's cell subset or site label stands for: true naive CD4+ T cells. The chain couples TRBV4-3 to TRBJ2-5, and TRBD1 may be the D gene, going by 5 matching bases. The TCR sequence derives from a woman aged 18-35 years in good health. The DNA reads TGCGCCAGCAGCCCTACAGGTCAAGAGACCCAGTACTTC. Its protein product is CASSPTGQETQYF.